This T cell receptor (beta chain) was identified during a study of T cell changes during pregnancy in multiple sclerosis. The J segment lost 3 bases and the V segment lost 3 bases, leaving 6 bases of the junction unmatched. The length of the CDR3 is 15 residues. Germline V CDR1 and CDR2: KGHSH, LQKENI. Sequencing was performed with immunoSEQ multiplex PCR; in TCRdb, only in-frame clones are kept and a portion is missing. The table has 65,000 to 80,000 clones, around nine tenths seen once. Material: CD4+ T cells from peripheral blood mononuclear cells, obtained before pregnancy. The chain recombines TRBV18 with TRBJ1-1; TRBD1 agrees at 8 bases. The sequence was collected from a female donor with multiple sclerosis, enrolled in a pregnancy study. The CDR3, as DNA: TGTGCCAGCTCACCCCAGGGGGCTGTCGACACTGAAGCTTTCTTT. Translated: CASSPQGAVDTEAFF.